This TCR beta chain was retrieved from a study of cytomegalovirus exposure and HLA in healthy donors. Trimming at V came to 4 bases and at J to 8 bases, leaving 17 bases not matched to a gene. This CDR3 comprises 17 residues. CDR1 and CDR2 from the germline V gene are SGHVS and FNYEAQ. Study observations and caveats: According to a subsequent analysis, TCR clusters identified in the first cohort showed a tendency to co-occur across the approximately 120 validation repertoires. According to the study, roughly 160 TCR beta chains were cytomegalovirus-associated.

Concerning this clone: Its target is unknown.

The donors were members of the roughly 120-subject validation cohort (separate from the 666-subject first cohort). This table comes from immunoSEQ multiplex PCR, and its TCRdb copy is limited to in-frame clones, with some not included. The table includes about 160,000 clones, 70% to 90% detected once. Sequenced input: PBMCs. This receptor was identified in a woman in her twenties or thirties in good health and CMV-seronegative. The V call is TRBV7-6, the J call TRBJ1-2, with 9 nucleotides matching TRBD1. The CDR3: CASSSTPIGQGIGGYTF. The CDR3 DNA sequence: TGTGCCAGCAGCTCAACGCCTATAGGACAGGGGATAGGGGGCTACACCTTC.